The 22 T cell receptor beta chains below were found in one sample sequenced in a study of human T cells and chemical hapten exposure. MiXCR was run by TCRdb on the RACE reads, yielding one entry per CDR3 protein. Among nearly 95,000 distinct CDR3 sequences listed, 11% were seen once. Specified time point: patch test 2, 6 weeks after DPC sensitization. Treatment reported: therapeutic diphenylcyclopropenone sensitization with weekly scalp DPC. The specimen comprised whole blood, sampled in connection with sensitization to the hapten diphenylcyclopropenone (DPC). These receptors all stem from a man between 40 and 49 years old with alopecia areata. Some clones in this sample may be carry-over from other donors' samples.

The CDR3 here is CASSFPSGDLAKNIQYF. CDR3 in DNA: TGTGCCAGCAGCTTCCCCAGCGGGGATTTAGCCAAAAACATTCAGTACTTC. V and J are TRBV7-8 and TRBJ2-4; 7 bases are a match to TRBD2. Germline CDR1 reads SGHVS; CDR2 reads FQNEAQ. This CDR3 contains 17 residues. After removal of 3 bases from V and 0 bases from J, the junction contained 8 bases not matched to a gene.

This clonotype was detected a few times. The rearrangement joins TRBV6-2 or TRBV6-3 to TRBJ1-5, with 8 bases fitting TRBD1. CDR1 and CDR2 (germline): MNHEY, SVGEGT. V lost 2 bases to trimming and J lost 13 bases; unmatched junction nucleotides: 7. The CDR3 runs 13 residues. CDR3 sequence: CASSYNRDRRQHF. The CDR3, as DNA: TGTGCCAGCAGTTACAACCGGGACAGGAGACAGCATTTT.

This clonotype was counted only a few times. The CDR3 here is CASRLISGSETQYF. The CDR3 bases are TGTGCCAGCAGGTTAATTAGCGGGAGTGAGACCCAGTACTTC. The gene calls are TRBV12-3 or TRBV12-4 and TRBJ2-5; 9 bases are a match to TRBD2. This CDR3 comprises 14 residues. The V and J ends lost 6 bases and 5 bases, in that order; junction bases with no gene match: 7.

V is TRBV6-2 or TRBV6-3 and J is TRBJ2-1; 13 bases align to TRBD2. This CDR3 spans 17 amino acids. CDR1 is MNHEY and CDR2 is SVGEGT in the germline V gene. V was pared by 6 bases and J by 0 bases, with 5 bases of the junction left unmatched. The CDR3 region is CASSPRTSGSSYNEQFF. The CDR3 DNA sequence: TGTGCCAGCAGCCCTAGGACTAGCGGGAGCTCCTACAATGAGCAGTTCTTC.

This clonotype was detected only a few times. The gene calls are TRBV19 and TRBJ1-5; D remains unclear. The V end lost 2 bases, the J end lost 0 bases, and 8 bases lay between the germline ends. CDR3 length equals 15 residues. CDR1 and CDR2 (germline): LNHDA, SQIVND (reference sequence). CDR3 amino acids: CASSILANSNQPQHF. The CDR3 coding sequence is TGTGCCAGTAGTATACTAGCAAATAGCAATCAGCCCCAGCATTTT.

This clonotype was picked up a small number of times. The V and J genes are TRBV10-3 and TRBJ2-1; 7 positions match TRBD2. Germline CDR1 ENHRY, CDR2 SYGVKD. J gave up 4 bases and V 3 bases, and 9 bases lay outside the gene matches. This CDR3 is 16 amino acids long. The CDR3 DNA follows: TGTGCCATCAGTGAATTATCAGCGGGGAGTTACAATGAGCAGTTCTTC. It translates to CAISELSAGSYNEQFF.

The rearrangement links TRBV7-8 to TRBJ1-2; D not certain. The CDR3 extends over 13 amino acids. V lost 1 base, J lost 0 bases, and 3 bases lay in between. The V gene's germline CDR1 is SGHVS and CDR2 FQNEAQ. CDR3 protein: CASSLGANYGYTF. The CDR3 DNA reads TGTGCCAGCAGCTTAGGGGCTAACTATGGCTACACCTTC. Drawing the rest from reference TRBV7-8 and TRBJ1-2, the complete variable domain is GAGVSQSPRYKVAKRGQDVALRCDPISGHVSLFWYQQALGQGPEFLTYFQNEAQLDKSGLPSDRFFAERPEGSVSTLKIQRTQQEDSAVYLCASSLGANYGYTFGSGTRLTVV.

The chain links TRBV12-3 or TRBV12-4 to TRBJ2-4, with TRBD1 matching 7 bases. The CDR3 is 14 amino acids. V gave up 5 bases and J gave up 3 bases; unmatched junction bases: 4. The CDR3: CASSQRGHKNIQYF. DNA of the CDR3: TGTGCCAGCAGTCAGAGGGGGCACAAAAACATTCAGTACTTC.

The chain couples TRBV7-2 to TRBJ2-7; 10 bases match TRBD1. V shed 0 bases, J shed 2 bases, and the junction held 4 bases outside the gene matches. Germline CDR1 and CDR2: SGHTA and FQGNSA. The CDR3 sequence is 16 residues long. The CDR3 reads CASSLAGTGAPYEQYV. As DNA, the CDR3 is TGTGCCAGCAGCTTAGCTGGGACAGGGGCCCCCTACGAGCAGTACGTC.

This chain links TRBV20-1 with TRBJ2-3, with D perhaps matching TRBD1 (5 bases). CDR3 size: 14 residues. V lost 0 bases to trimming and J lost 3 bases, with 10 bases between them. CDR1 and CDR2 from the germline V gene are DFQATT and SNEGSKA (reference sequence). CDR3 sequence reads: CSARDNRQTDTQYF. The CDR3, as DNA: TGCAGTGCTAGAGATAATAGACAGACAGATACGCAGTATTTT.

This clonotype was counted many times. V is TRBV18 and J is TRBJ1-5; D gene ambiguous. Trimming pared 4 bases from V and 5 bases from J, leaving 9 bases between. This CDR3 is built from 13 residues. Germline loops: CDR1 KGHSH, CDR2 LQKENI. CDR3 region: CASSRSADQPQHF. The CDR3, as DNA: TGTGCCAGCTCACGCTCAGCCGATCAGCCCCAGCATTTT.

The genes are TRBV11-3 and TRBJ2-2, with a possible D match to TRBD2 (7 bases). Trimming left V 4 bases short and J 2 bases short, with 17 bases between. Germline CDR1 and CDR2: SGHNT and YENEEA. The CDR3 contains 17 residues. The CDR3 nucleotides read TGTGCCAGCAGCTACAGGAGGGGGGGGATAAACACCGGGGAGCTGTTTTTT. This translates into CASSYRRGGINTGELFF.

J is TRBJ2-6 and V is TRBV11-2, with 7 bases matching TRBD1. Germline CDR1 is SGHAT and CDR2 is FQNNGV. The CDR3 has 15 residues. J was trimmed by 2 bases and V by 4 bases; bases with no gene match: 2. This CDR3 is CASSYDRAGANVLTF. The CDR3 nucleotides read TGTGCCAGCAGCTATGACAGGGCTGGGGCCAACGTCCTGACTTTC.

V gene TRBV5-1 combines with J gene TRBJ2-1; 7 bases fit TRBD2. The V gene end was trimmed by 2 bases and the J gene end by 2 bases; junction bases not matched to a gene: 13. Germline CDR1 and CDR2: SGHRS and YFSETQ. This CDR3 is 18 amino acids long. DNA for the CDR3: TGCGCCAGCAGCTTCGCCCGCCTAGCGGAGAACCCCTACAATGAGCAGTTCTTC. Residues: CASSFARLAENPYNEQFF.

This chain uses TRBV11-3 with TRBJ1-6; 9 bases align to TRBD1. Germline assignment: CDR1 SGHNT and CDR2 YENEEA. The CDR3 has 20 amino acids. With V trimmed by 0 bases and J by 8 bases, 17 bases remained unmatched. Written as DNA, the CDR3 is TGTGCCAGCAGCTTAGAAGAGCCCCCCGGGACAGGGATCCATGATTCACCCCTCCACTTT. Translation: CASSLEEPPGTGIHDSPLHF.

In this sample, this clonotype turned up many times. The chain joins TRBV2 to TRBJ2-7; 12 positions agree with TRBD2. Trimming removed 4 bases from V and 4 bases from J; junction bases left unmatched: 5. The CDR3 length is 15 residues. The germline gives CDR1 SNHLY, CDR2 FYNNEI. The CDR3 spells CASSAPLAGGYEQYF. The CDR3 bases are TGTGCCAGCAGTGCACCTCTAGCGGGAGGGTACGAGCAGTACTTC.

V and J are TRBV6-6 and TRBJ1-2; 8 bases fit TRBD1. The CDR3 runs 13 residues. In germline, CDR1 is MNHNY, CDR2 SVGAGI (reference sequence). V dropped 7 bases and J dropped 4; count of bases not matched to a gene: 5. The DNA of the CDR3 is TGTGCCAGCAAGAGGACAGGGCCCTATGGCTACACCTTC. Protein product: CASKRTGPYGYTF.

The chain joins TRBV29-1 to TRBJ2-5; unclear D gene. This CDR3 region has 13 residues. CDR1 is SQVTM and CDR2 is ANQGSEA in the germline V gene. V was cut by 6 bases and J by 5 bases, with 16 bases left in between. The chain's CDR3 is CSVATVAGETQYF. In DNA form, the CDR3 reads TGCAGCGTGGCTACGGTTGCCGGGGAGACCCAGTACTTC.

In nucleotides, the CDR3 is TGCAGCGTTGTTAGGGACGCTCCCTACGAGCAGTACTTC. Encoded protein: CSVVRDAPYEQYF. The rearrangement links TRBV29-1 to TRBJ2-7; tentatively, D is TRBD1 or TRBD2 (5 bases each). From germline, CDR1 is SQVTM and CDR2 ANQGSEA. Deletions cut 4 bases from V and 2 bases from J, with 12 bases between. CDR3 length equals 13 residues.

This clonotype was picked up a small number of times. This chain joins TRBV28 and TRBJ1-2; D call uncertain. Germline CDR1 is MDHEN and CDR2 is SYDVKM. Trimming cost V 6 bases and J 4 bases, with 9 bases left between them. This CDR3 spans 12 amino acids. CDR3: CASSTPAYGYTF. The CDR3, as DNA: TGTGCCAGCAGCACCCCAGCCTATGGCTACACCTTC.

The chain has TRBV20-1 and TRBJ2-7; 10 nucleotides line up with TRBD2. The CDR3 extends over 17 amino acids. Germline V CDR1 and CDR2: DFQATT, SNEGSKA (reference sequence). With V trimmed by 0 bases and J by 2 bases, 10 bases remained unmatched. This CDR3 is CSARDLASGSIAYEQYF. The CDR3 DNA reads TGCAGTGCTAGAGATCTAGCTAGCGGGAGTATAGCCTACGAGCAGTACTTC.

This clonotype occurred a few times. The rearrangement uses TRBV7-2 and TRBJ2-3, with D maybe TRBD1 (6 bases). Per germline, CDR1 SGHTA and CDR2 FQGNSA. V was pared by 5 bases and J by 6 bases, with 18 bases between. There are 15 residues in the CDR3. This CDR3 reads CASSPVGAQGDTQYF. In DNA form, the CDR3 reads TGTGCCAGCAGCCCGGTGGGGGCGCAGGGGGATACGCAGTATTTT.